These T cell receptor beta chains were read from a single sample in a study of T cells in localized non-small cell lung cancer. Produced via immunoSEQ multiplex PCR; TCRdb's table is partial and in-frame only. The repertoire holds 1,500 or so clones, approximately 24% seen once, with less than 15% in the top ten. The specimen comprised normal lung tissue next to the tumor, sampled before any cancer treatment. The receptor set was obtained from a man aged 35-75 years with stage II squamous cell lung carcinoma. Both conserved end residues are part of each CDR3. The order of the fields is CDR3 DNA, CDR3 protein, V gene, D gene, J gene, clone size. A D gene is named only where the DNA matches it firmly. Not every row has a clone size; where given, it reads once, few, many or a size class.

DNA: TGTGCCAGCAAGGACAGCATTAATGAAAAACTGTTTTTT
CDR3: CASKDSINEKLFF
V: TRBV6-8
D: .
J: TRBJ1-4
size: few

DNA: TGTGCCAGTAGTAAGGAGGACAGGGGCATCGACGAGCAGTACTTC
CDR3: CASSKEDRGIDEQYF
V: TRBV19
D: TRBD1
J: TRBJ2-7
size: .

DNA: TGTGCCAGCAGCGTCAGAGCAGGGCCAAATTCACCCCTCCACTTT
CDR3: CASSVRAGPNSPLHF
V: TRBV11-3
D: .
J: TRBJ1-6
size: few

DNA: TGCGCCAGCAGCCCACTCAACAGCTTCTATGGCTACACCTTC
CDR3: CASSPLNSFYGYTF
V: TRBV5-1
D: .
J: TRBJ1-2
size: .

DNA: TGTGCCAGTACCCCCCAGGTCTCGAACACCGGGGAGCTGTTTTTT
CDR3: CASTPQVSNTGELFF
V: TRBV19
D: .
J: TRBJ2-2
size: .

DNA: TGTGCCAGCAGTTTACGGATTCCGGGACAGGGAGCCTCGGTTGAGCAGTTCTTC
CDR3: CASSLRIPGQGASVEQFF
V: TRBV6-8
D: TRBD1
J: TRBJ2-1
size: large

DNA: TGTGCCAGCAGCCCCGGGACAGTAAATTCACCCCTCCACTTT
CDR3: CASSPGTVNSPLHF
V: TRBV11-3
D: TRBD1
J: TRBJ1-6
size: .

DNA: TGTGCCAGCAGCCCCCTGGACACCTACAATGAGCAGTTCTTC
CDR3: CASSPLDTYNEQFF
V: TRBV11-3
D: .
J: TRBJ2-1
size: few

DNA: TGTGCCAGTAGGGGCGGGAGCACCATCTTCACAGATACGCAGTATTTT
CDR3: CASRGGSTIFTDTQYF
V: TRBV19
D: TRBD2
J: TRBJ2-3
size: .

DNA: TGTGCCAGCAGTGAAGCGCTGGCTAGCGGGCGAGAGACCCAGTACTTC
CDR3: CASSEALASGRETQYF
V: TRBV2
D: TRBD2
J: TRBJ2-5
size: .

DNA: TGTGCCAGCAGTGGAGGCCTGGCGGGGCTTAGTGTGAACGAGCAGTACTTC
CDR3: CASSGGLAGLSVNEQYF
V: TRBV9
D: .
J: TRBJ2-7
size: few

DNA: TGTGCCAGCAGTTGGGTGGCCACCGGGGAGCTGTTTTTT
CDR3: CASSWVATGELFF
V: TRBV6-8
D: .
J: TRBJ2-2
size: medium-sized

DNA: TGTGCCAGCAGACGAACCCCACTAGCGGGAGGGGACAATGAGCAGTTCTTC
CDR3: CASRRTPLAGGDNEQFF
V: TRBV6-8
D: TRBD2
J: TRBJ2-1
size: .

DNA: TGCGCCAGCAGCTTGATGAATGTAAACACCGGGGAGCTGTTTTTT
CDR3: CASSLMNVNTGELFF
V: TRBV5-1
D: .
J: TRBJ2-2
size: few

DNA: TGTGCCAGCAGCCCCGGGCAGGACCGCACCGGGGAGCTGTTTTTT
CDR3: CASSPGQDRTGELFF
V: TRBV11-3
D: .
J: TRBJ2-2
size: few

DNA: TGTGCCAGCAGCTTAGACCCGCTAACAGATACGCAGTATTTT
CDR3: CASSLDPLTDTQYF
V: TRBV11-3
D: .
J: TRBJ2-3
size: .

DNA: TGTGCCAGCAGCACAGCAGGGGGCGCGATGAAAGAGACCCAGTACTTC
CDR3: CASSTAGGAMKETQYF
V: TRBV11-3
D: TRBD1
J: TRBJ2-5
size: few

DNA: TGTGCCAGCGCCATCTACAGGGACTCTGGAAACACCATATATTTT
CDR3: CASAIYRDSGNTIYF
V: TRBV10-3
D: .
J: TRBJ1-3
size: .

DNA: TGTGCCAGCAGCTCCCCTTTTGGGGGAGACTCGTCGGGTAACACCATATATTTT
CDR3: CASSSPFGGDSSGNTIYF
V: TRBV11-3
D: .
J: TRBJ1-3
size: medium-sized

DNA: TGCGCCAGCAGCCGCAGTGGGACAGCTCTCAATCAGCCCCAGCATTTT
CDR3: CASSRSGTALNQPQHF
V: TRBV1
D: .
J: TRBJ1-5
size: .

DNA: TGTGCCAGCAGGAGGGGGGAATACTATGGCTACACCTTC
CDR3: CASRRGEYYGYTF
V: TRBV6-8
D: .
J: TRBJ1-2
size: .

DNA: TGTGCCAGCAGCTTGAATACTCCCACAGATACGCAGTATTTT
CDR3: CASSLNTPTDTQYF
V: TRBV11-3
D: .
J: TRBJ2-3
size: few

DNA: TGTGCCAGCAGTGCCGGACCAGGGCGGCGGTATGGCTACACCTTC
CDR3: CASSAGPGRRYGYTF
V: TRBV6-8
D: .
J: TRBJ1-2
size: few

DNA: TGTGCCAGCAGTTACAGGCGGGAGGGCAGCGAGCAGTACTTC
CDR3: CASSYRREGSEQYF
V: TRBV6-8
D: TRBD2
J: TRBJ2-7
size: medium-sized

DNA: TGCAGCGTTGAAAAGCAGACGAATGAAAAACTGTTTTTT
CDR3: CSVEKQTNEKLFF
V: TRBV29-1
D: .
J: TRBJ1-4
size: .

DNA: TGTGCCAGCAGCCAAGGTATTCCTAGCACAGATACGCAGTATTTT
CDR3: CASSQGIPSTDTQYF
V: TRBV14
D: .
J: TRBJ2-3
size: few

DNA: TGTGCCAGCTCACCAGCTAACTCGGGCCTCACCGGGGAGCTGTTTTTT
CDR3: CASSPANSGLTGELFF
V: TRBV18
D: .
J: TRBJ2-2
size: .

DNA: TGTGCCAGCAGCGCCCCGACTAGCGGGGGGAACACCGGGGAGCTGTTTTTT
CDR3: CASSAPTSGGNTGELFF
V: TRBV9
D: TRBD2
J: TRBJ2-2
size: few

DNA: TGTGCCAGCAAAAACCCGGGGACTATCGGGACCGGGGAGCTGTTTTTT
CDR3: CASKNPGTIGTGELFF
V: TRBV6-7
D: TRBD2
J: TRBJ2-2
size: .

DNA: TGTGCCAGCAGCTTAGGAGGGCTAGACAATGAGCAGTTCTTC
CDR3: CASSLGGLDNEQFF
V: TRBV11-3
D: .
J: TRBJ2-1
size: .

DNA: TGTGCCAGCTCACCGGCCAGCTCCTACGAGCAGTACTTC
CDR3: CASSPASSYEQYF
V: TRBV18
D: .
J: TRBJ2-7
size: .

DNA: TGTGCCAGCAGTGTAACAGGGGTCCATGGCTACACCTTC
CDR3: CASSVTGVHGYTF
V: TRBV9
D: TRBD1
J: TRBJ1-2
size: few